The 27 T cell receptor beta chains below all came from one sample that was sequenced in a study of blood T cells in healthy people across ages. Combining a sample-barcoded 5' primer with a J-beta primer mix, a second PCR ran for 7 to 11 cycles. TCRdb redid the calling of the 5' RACE reads with MiXCR, one entry per CDR3 protein. Found here are some 940,000 distinct CDR3 sequences, around 29% of them singletons; the top ten hold more than 8.5%. The same data also went into a second study, on T cells of mothers and their children.

Sequencing used blood. These receptors were obtained from a middle-aged woman in good health.

The chain carries TRBV6-5 and TRBJ1-2, with D unresolved. The V gene's germline CDR1 is MNHEY and CDR2 SVGAGI. The CDR3 extends over 13 amino acids. V was cut by 2 bases and J by 3 bases, with 7 bases left in between. This CDR3 reads CASSYLADYGYTF. The DNA for the CDR3 is TGTGCCAGCAGTTACCTGGCTGACTATGGCTACACCTTC.

This clonotype turned up a few times. The chain carries TRBV25-1 and TRBJ1-6, with unresolved D. The germline V gene has CDR1 MGHDK and CDR2 SYGVNS. The V and J ends lost 0 bases and 9 bases respectively, with 9 bases between them. The CDR3 runs 14 residues. The CDR3 coding sequence is TGTGCCAGCAGTGAATACCTAGACTCTTCACCCCTCCACTTT. This codes for CASSEYLDSSPLHF.

This clonotype was observed a handful of times. This sequence joins TRBV20-1 and TRBJ1-2, with D possibly being TRBD1 (5 bases). V was clipped by 1 base and J by 0 bases, with 24 bases between them. Per germline, CDR1 DFQATT and CDR2 SNEGSKA (reference sequence). This CDR3 has 19 residues. This CDR3 is CSARALYGTPFGSNYGYTF. CDR3 sequence (DNA): TGCAGTGCTAGAGCCCTTTACGGGACCCCATTTGGGTCTAACTATGGCTACACCTTC.

This sequence joins TRBV7-2 and TRBJ2-4; 7 bases map to TRBD1. The J call may be mistaken, given a closer DNA end match to TRBJ2-5. Germline V gene data show CDR1 as SGHTA and CDR2 as FQGNSA. The CDR3 extends over 15 amino acids. CDR3 DNA sequence: TGTGCCAGCAGCCGAGGACAGGCCTCTCGGGAGACCCAGTACTTC. It is translated as CASSRGQASRETQYF.

The rearrangement joins TRBV29-1 to TRBJ2-5; 7 positions match TRBD1. After removal of 4 bases from V and 0 bases from J, the junction contained 11 bases not matched to a gene. CDR3 size: 16 residues. Germline lookup yields CDR1 SQVTM and CDR2 ANQGSEA. CDR3 coding DNA: TGCAGCGTTGCCGGGACAGAAGAGGGGTACCAAGAGACCCAGTACTTC. Translated, it gives CSVAGTEEGYQETQYF. The variable domain in full, with the rest retrieved from reference TRBV29-1 and TRBJ2-5, is SAVISQKPSRDICQRGTSLTIQCQVDSQVTMMFWYRQQPGQSLTLIATANQGSEATYESGFVIDKFPISRPNLTFSTLTVSNMSPEDSSIYLCSVAGTEEGYQETQYFGPGTRLLVL.

This clonotype was counted at least ten times. V usage is TRBV7-2 and J usage is TRBJ2-2; no clear D. Germline V gene lookup returns CDR1 SGHTA and CDR2 FQGNSA. The CDR3 consists of 15 residues. The V gene lost 2 bases and the J gene lost 2 bases, with 9 bases spanning the gap. The DNA for the CDR3 is TGTGCCAGCAGCTTACAAGGGCTAAACACCGGGGAGCTGTTTTTT. Protein product: CASSLQGLNTGELFF.

Of note for this clonotype: Possible read error: a much larger clone is one base away. This sequence joins TRBV7-9 and TRBJ2-1; TRBD2 agrees at 7 bases. This CDR3 region has 16 residues. After removal of 7 bases from V and 0 bases from J, the junction contained 9 bases not matched to a gene. Germline CDR1 and CDR2: SEHNR and FQNEAQ (reference sequence). The chain's CDR3 is CASTNWGGVSYNEQFF. CDR3 in DNA: TGTGCCAGCACAAATTGGGGGGGGGTCTCCTACAATGAGCAGTTCTTC.

This clonotype appeared many times. The chain couples TRBV24-1 to TRBJ2-1; TRBD2 matches 10 bases. J was trimmed by 4 bases and V by 3 bases; bases with no gene match: 5. CDR1 is KGHDR, CDR2 SFDVKD, per germline. The CDR3 loop spans 16 amino acids. CDR3 DNA sequence: TGTGCCACCAGTGATCCCAGCGGGGGGGCTTACAATGAGCAGTTCTTC. It encodes CATSDPSGGAYNEQFF.

This clonotype was picked up many times. Compared with germline, one end of the junction differs, possibly owing to a read error. The gene calls are TRBV20-1 and TRBJ2-4; 7 positions match TRBD2. Germline-derived CDR1 and CDR2 are DFQATT and SNEGSKA (reference sequence). The CDR3 has 14 amino acids. The CDR3 region is CSAGDGGMKNIQYF. As DNA, the CDR3 is TGCAGTGCTGGAGACGGGGGGATGAAAAACATTCAGTACTTC.

V and J are TRBV7-9 and TRBJ2-7; TRBD2 aligns across 7 bases. CDR3 size: 15 residues. Germline CDR1 and CDR2: SEHNR and FQNEAQ (reference sequence). Trimming removed 5 bases from V and 3 bases from J; junction bases left unmatched: 10. In DNA form, the CDR3 reads TGTGCCAGCAGCCCGAGGCGGGGGAACTACTACGAGCAGTACTTC. Its translation is CASSPRRGNYYEQYF.

This clonotype came up once. This chain links TRBV12-3 or TRBV12-4 with TRBJ1-5; D is ambiguous. Trimming removed 1 base from V and 4 bases from J, with 11 bases in between. This CDR3 has 15 amino acids. CDR3 sequence (DNA): TGTGCCAGCAGTTTAGAAGGGTTCACAAATCAGCCCCAGCATTTT. This gives the protein CASSLEGFTNQPQHF.

This clonotype has ten or more counts. The chain links TRBV20-1 to TRBJ2-1, with TRBD1 matching over 8 bases. Germline trimming cut 4 bases from V and 9 bases from J; bases unmatched to any gene: 5. Germline-derived CDR1 and CDR2 are DFQATT and SNEGSKA (reference sequence). This CDR3 contains 12 residues. Here the CDR3 DNA reads TGCAGTGCTACAGGGGGCTGGAGTGAGCAGTTCTTC. Protein: CSATGGWSEQFF.

This clonotype was counted only a few times. The chain recombines TRBV20-1 with TRBJ2-1, with D possibly TRBD1 on 5 matching bases. Trimming removed 2 bases from V and 4 bases from J, with 12 bases in between. This CDR3 is 14 amino acids long. CDR1 and CDR2 from the germline V gene are DFQATT and SNEGSKA (reference sequence). CDR3 DNA: TGCAGTGCTAGATCAGGAGACAGTTACAATGAGCAGTTCTTC. It encodes CSARSGDSYNEQFF.

The rearrangement uses TRBV29-1 and TRBJ2-1, with 13 bases fitting TRBD2. After removal of 1 base from V and 4 bases from J, the junction contained 7 bases not matched to a gene. The CDR3 extends over 17 amino acids. Germline V gene lookup returns CDR1 SQVTM and CDR2 ANQGSEA. The CDR3 DNA is TGCAGCGTTGAAGGGACTAGCGGGGGCCTGATATACAATGAGCAGTTCTTC. This translates into CSVEGTSGGLIYNEQFF.

This clonotype was detected ten times or more. The J gene is TRBJ2-7, the V gene TRBV28; D possibly uses TRBD1 or TRBD2 (7 bases each). Looked up from germline, CDR1 is MDHEN and CDR2 is SYDVKM. The CDR3 is 14 amino acids. The V end lost 8 bases, the J end lost 2 bases, and 16 bases lay between the germline ends. CDR3 amino acids: CASGAGGAPYEQYF. The CDR3, as DNA: TGTGCCAGCGGAGCAGGGGGGGCCCCCTACGAGCAGTACTTC.

This chain connects TRBV19 to TRBJ1-2; no clear D gene. There are 18 residues in the CDR3. Germline CDR1 LNHDA, CDR2 SQIVND (reference sequence). Trimming left V 2 bases short and J 4 bases short, with 23 bases between. CDR3 residues: CASSIPAVREPSPYGYTF. In DNA, the CDR3 is TGTGCCAGTAGTATACCAGCTGTAAGGGAGCCCTCTCCCTATGGCTACACCTTC.

This clonotype appeared a few times. The CDR3 DNA sequence: TGTGCCAGCAGTAGCCGGGACAGGGGTGTGTATGGCTACACCTTC. Its protein is CASSSRDRGVYGYTF. V and J are TRBV27 and TRBJ1-2; 10 bases agree with TRBD1. V lost 5 bases to trimming and J lost 5 bases; unmatched junction nucleotides: 8. This CDR3 region has 15 residues. Looked up from germline, CDR1 is MNHEY and CDR2 is SMNVEV (reference sequence).

Turning to this clonotype: It is likely a read error, because the conserved phenylalanine at the end of the CDR3 is missing. The V gene is TRBV4-3, the J gene TRBJ2-3, with D tentatively TRBD2 (7 bases). CDR1 LGHNA and CDR2 YSLEER come from the germline V gene. CDR3 length: 16 residues. Between the trimmed V and J ends, which lost 1 base and 0 bases, there was a span of 11 bases. The CDR3 region is CASSQVGGASTDTQYL. CDR3 coding DNA: TGCGCCAGCAGCCAAGTTGGGGGGGCGAGCACAGATACGCAGTATTTG.

The chain carries TRBV28 and TRBJ1-1; perhaps TRBD1 as D (6 bases). This CDR3 has 15 residues. The germline gives CDR1 MDHEN, CDR2 SYDVKM. V dropped 5 bases and J dropped 4 bases, with 17 bases sitting between them. The chain's CDR3 is CASSPPKGGVTEAFF. The CDR3 DNA reads TGTGCCAGCAGTCCCCCCAAAGGGGGGGTCACTGAAGCTTTCTTT.

Many counts were recorded for this clonotype. This chain uses TRBV20-1 with TRBJ2-7; D unclear. Germline values: CDR1 DFQATT, CDR2 SNEGSKA (reference sequence). V lost 6 bases to trimming and J lost 1 base, with 10 bases between them. The CDR3 loop spans 12 amino acids. CDR3 protein: CSAPATSYEQYF. CDR3 bases: TGCAGTGCCCCTGCAACATCCTACGAGCAGTACTTC.

This chain connects TRBV5-1 to TRBJ2-3, with D perhaps TRBD1 or TRBD2 (5 bases each). Trimming cost V 2 bases and J 3 bases, with 10 bases left between them. The V gene's germline CDR1 is SGHRS and CDR2 YFSETQ. The CDR3 contains 14 residues. CDR3: CASSFEGMTDTQYF. The CDR3 DNA reads as TGCGCCAGCAGCTTTGAGGGGATGACAGATACGCAGTATTTT. The full variable domain, in which reference TRBV5-1 and TRBJ2-3 provide the parts outside the CDR3, is KAGVTQTPRYLIKTRGQQVTLSCSPISGHRSVSWYQQTPGQGLQFLFEYFSETQRNKGNFPGRFSGRQFSNSRSEMNVSTLELGDSALYLCASSFEGMTDTQYFGPGTRLTVL.

CDR3 coding DNA: TGTGCCAGCAGCTTGGGTGGTGGGGGCGGCCTCGGGGAGACCCAGTACTTC. It is translated as CASSLGGGGGLGETQYF. The rearrangement joins TRBV5-6 to TRBJ2-5, with TRBD1 as a possible D gene (6 bases). Germline V CDR1 and CDR2: SGHDT, YYEEEE. Trimming cost V 0 bases and J 5 bases, with 20 bases left between them. The CDR3 spans 17 residues.

This rearrangement joins TRBV12-3 or TRBV12-4 to TRBJ2-5, with 11 bases fitting TRBD2. The junction had 19 bases not matched to a gene; V was cut back by 5 bases and J by 5 bases. The CDR3 spans 19 residues. The CDR3 nucleotides read TGTGCCAGCAGTCCAGCCTCACTAGCGGGGGTCTCCTTGTGGGAGACCCAGTACTTC. It yields the protein CASSPASLAGVSLWETQYF.

Turning to this clonotype: This may come from a read error, since a much larger clone is one base off. This chain links TRBV20-1 with TRBJ2-7; possible D gene TRBD2, 7 bases. Germline-derived CDR1 and CDR2 are DFQATT and SNEGSKA (reference sequence). The CDR3 runs to 16 residues. The ends were cut back, 0 bases at V and 0 bases at J, with 15 bases in the middle. The CDR3 is CSARDEKRGASYEQYF. The CDR3 DNA reads TGCAGTGCTAGAGATGAAAAACGGGGGGCCTCCTACGAGCAGTACTTC.

Comments on this clonotype: This sequence may be a read error, since a much larger clone differs from it by one base. This chain joins TRBV5-5 and TRBJ2-5, with D perhaps matching TRBD1 (6 bases). This CDR3 has 16 amino acids. From germline, CDR1 is SGHKS and CDR2 YYEKEE (reference sequence). The CDR3 loop is CANSFELVVGAETQYF. The CDR3 DNA is TGTGCCAACAGCTTCGAACTAGTCGTGGGGGCGGAGACCCAGTACTTC.

The chain recombines TRBV6-1 with TRBJ1-2; 7 bases fit TRBD1. The CDR3 length is 16 residues. Germline V CDR1 and CDR2: MNHNS, SASEGT. The V and J ends lost 4 bases and 5 bases, in that order; junction bases with no gene match: 13. In DNA, the CDR3 is TGTGCCAGCAGTGCCCGTTCGGAGCACAGGGGATATGGCTACACCTTC. It is translated as CASSARSEHRGYGYTF.

The gene calls are TRBV6-6 and TRBJ1-2; D not certain. Germline CDR1 reads MNHNY; CDR2 reads SVGAGI (reference sequence). The CDR3 length is 14 residues. V was clipped by 0 bases and J by 0 bases, with 5 bases between them. The CDR3 nucleotides are TGTGCCAGCAGTTACTCGAAGGCTAACTATGGCTACACCTTC. This gives the protein CASSYSKANYGYTF.